This record looks at one T cell receptor beta chain sequence and its context. Antigen unknown. This entry is derived from a study of Ad26.COV2.S vaccination and SARS-CoV-2 variants. Study-level information: Donor got 5x10^10 or 1x10^11 viral particles of Ad26.COV2.S. Notes on the study in general: Post-vaccination breadth of spike-specific CD8+ and CD4+ T cell responses was reportedly substantial.

Profiled with immunoSEQ multiplex PCR; TCRdb holds only in-frame clones, not every one. The sample carries about 440,000 clones, 90% recorded once. Treatment denoted: 15 to 20 received Ad26.COV2.S at low or high dose, single or two shots; five or six received placebo; per-sample allocation not given. It was on day 63 after the first vaccine or placebo injection that samples were taken. The CDR3 has 14 residues. V lost 4 bases to trimming and J lost 0 bases, with 9 bases between them. From germline, CDR1 is MNHEY and CDR2 SMNVEV (reference sequence). This material consisted of peripheral blood, taken in a trial of Ad26.COV2.S vaccine versus placebo. The source is a person between 18 and 59 years old who received the Ad26.COV2.S COVID-19 vaccine or a placebo. J is TRBJ1-1 and V is TRBV27; a possible D gene is TRBD1 (6 bases). CDR3 DNA sequence: TGTGCCAGCAGTTCGGGGACAATGAACACTGAAGCTTTCTTT. Amino acid sequence: CASSSGTMNTEAFF.